This T cell receptor (beta chain) was recovered during a study of PD-1 blockade in mismatch repair-deficient tumors. Overall study: Enrolled about 2013-2016, patients had progressing, pretreated mismatch repair-deficient cancers of 12 to 13 types.

Using immunoSEQ multiplex PCR, the repertoire was profiled, and TCRdb retains in-frame clones only, with some absent. This repertoire shows 100,000 to 150,000 clones, 88% found once; its top ten account for 12%. All patients were mismatch repair deficient, assessed by either PCR or immunohistochemistry. The germline CDR1 and CDR2 sequences are SEHNR and FQNEAQ (reference sequence). This CDR3 contains 17 residues. Germline trimming cut 5 bases from V and 1 base from J; bases unmatched to any gene: 11. The V call is TRBV7-9, the J call TRBJ1-2, with TRBD1 matching over 9 bases. The sequence came from an adult with mismatch repair-deficient cancer. Material: peripheral blood, obtained just over 70 weeks after starting pembrolizumab. The CDR3 is CASSDLEDRGLNYGYTF. DNA for the CDR3: TGTGCCAGCAGCGATCTGGAGGACAGGGGACTTAACTATGGCTACACCTTC.